This T cell receptor (beta chain) was sequenced in a study of cytomegalovirus exposure and HLA in healthy donors. Germline V gives CDR1 SQVTM, CDR2 ANQGSEA. Trimming removed 5 bases at V and 2 bases at J, with 6 bases between. There are 11 residues in the CDR3. Details on this clone: Its antigen is not known.

PCR amplification relied on 60 Vbeta primers (plus 13 Jbeta primers). Clones were read by immunoSEQ multiplex PCR, and TCRdb kept only the in-frame ones, dropping some. The repertoire table contains under 250,000 clones. General observations from the study: An Asian-associated ancestry cluster reportedly showed fewer N-insertions than the approximately 600-donor mean in a later analysis. What a later analysis showed was that several of the most significant clusters appeared linked to common viral pathogens.

The V and J genes are TRBV29-1 and TRBJ2-5, with D unresolved. The clonotype originates from a girl aged 2-9 years in good health and CMV-seropositive. The sequencing sample was made of PBMCs. CDR3 protein: CSVRYQETQYF. The CDR3 DNA is TGCAGCGTTCGCTATCAAGAGACCCAGTACTTC.